The 5 T cell receptor beta chains below were found in one sample sequenced in a study of T cell responses to AZD1222 COVID-19 vaccine. TCRdb's copy holds only in-frame clones and misses some; the assay was immunoSEQ multiplex PCR. Here the sample spans about 150,000 clones, 90% to 95% being singletons. The sequences come from peripheral blood, collected on day 0 of AZD1222 vaccination. The origin of the receptors is an adult in good health.

The CDR3 is CASSHIGGPVSSYNEQFF. The CDR3 region has the DNA TGTGCCAGCAGCCATATAGGAGGTCCAGTAAGCTCCTACAATGAGCAGTTCTTC. The genes are TRBV3-1 (or the pseudogene TRBV3-2) and TRBJ2-1; a possible D gene is TRBD2 (5 bases). The germline V and J ends were trimmed by 3 bases and 0 bases, with 18 bases remaining between them. Germline CDR1 and CDR2: LGHDT and YNNKEL (reference sequence). The CDR3 sequence is 18 residues long.

The V call is TRBV5-1, the J call TRBJ2-1; weak D call: TRBD2 (7 bases). The CDR3 spans 17 residues. CDR1 and CDR2 from the germline V gene are SGHRS and YFSETQ. Deletions cut 4 bases from V and 0 bases from J, with 17 bases between. Here the CDR3 DNA reads TGCGCCAGCAGCAGGGGGGGCCAACAGAGCTCCTACAATGAGCAGTTCTTC. Its translation: CASSRGGQQSSYNEQFF.

V usage is TRBV6-2 or TRBV6-3 and J usage is TRBJ2-1; D not resolved. V was clipped by 3 bases and J by 9 bases, with 12 bases between them. Germline V lookup: CDR1 MNHEY, CDR2 SVGEGT. This CDR3 contains 13 residues. The CDR3 DNA is TGTGCCAGCAGTTATTGGCGGCAGAGTGAGCAGTTCTTC. It translates to CASSYWRQSEQFF.

The gene calls are TRBV4-3 and TRBJ1-1; D is ambiguous. The germline V and J ends were trimmed by 0 bases and 8 bases, with 22 bases remaining between them. The CDR3 has 17 residues. CDR1 and CDR2 from the germline V gene are LGHNA and YSLEER. CDR3 DNA sequence: TGCGCCAGCAGCCAAGATAGGCGGATCGCGGTAGGGCAGGAAGCTTTCTTT. Its translation is CASSQDRRIAVGQEAFF.

Written as DNA, the CDR3 is TGTGCCAGCAGCTTGTCTGTCCGGGGGGGCACTGAAGCTTTCTTT. It is translated as CASSLSVRGGTEAFF. The chain employs TRBV5-5 and TRBJ1-1, with D tentatively TRBD1 (5 bases). The V end lost 1 base, the J end lost 4 bases, and 14 bases lay between the germline ends. Germline CDR1 reads SGHKS; CDR2 reads YYEKEE (reference sequence). The CDR3 covers 15 residues. The variable domain in full, completed from reference TRBV5-5 and TRBJ1-1, reads DAGVTQSPTHLIKTRGQQVTLRCSPISGHKSVSWYQQVLGQGPQFIFQYYEKEERGRGNFPDRFSARQFPNYSSELNVNALLLGDSALYLCASSLSVRGGTEAFFGQGTRLTVV.